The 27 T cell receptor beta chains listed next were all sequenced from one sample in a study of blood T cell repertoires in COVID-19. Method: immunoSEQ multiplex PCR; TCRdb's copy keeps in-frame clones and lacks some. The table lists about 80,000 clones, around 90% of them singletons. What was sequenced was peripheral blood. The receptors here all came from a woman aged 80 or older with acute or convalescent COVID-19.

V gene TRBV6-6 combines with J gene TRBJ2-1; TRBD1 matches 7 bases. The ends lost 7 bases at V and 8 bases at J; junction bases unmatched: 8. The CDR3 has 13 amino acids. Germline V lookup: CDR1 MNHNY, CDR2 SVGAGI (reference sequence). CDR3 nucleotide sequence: TGTGCCAGCACTAAAGACAGGGTAGATGAGCAGTTCTTC. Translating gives CASTKDRVDEQFF.

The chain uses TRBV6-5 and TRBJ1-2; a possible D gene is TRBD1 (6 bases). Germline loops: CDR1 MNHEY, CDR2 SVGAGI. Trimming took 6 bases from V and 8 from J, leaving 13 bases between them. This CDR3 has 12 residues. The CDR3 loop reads CASSLQGRGYTF. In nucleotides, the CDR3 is TGTGCCAGCAGCCTACAGGGACGCGGCTACACCTTC.

The CDR3 DNA follows: TGTGCCAGCAGCCAAGACTGGACAGGCGGTCAGCCCCAGCATTTT. This translates into CASSQDWTGGQPQHF. The chain recombines TRBV3-1 (or the pseudogene TRBV3-2) with TRBJ1-5; 7 bases agree with TRBD1. V lost 0 bases to trimming and J lost 6 bases; unmatched junction nucleotides: 5. Germline V CDR1 and CDR2: LGHDT, YNNKEL (reference sequence). The CDR3 is 15 residues long.

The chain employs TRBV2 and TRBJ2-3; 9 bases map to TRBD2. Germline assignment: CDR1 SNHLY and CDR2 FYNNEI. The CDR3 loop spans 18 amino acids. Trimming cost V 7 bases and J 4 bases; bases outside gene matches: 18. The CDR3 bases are TGTGCCAGCATCCTATCCGGGGGGGCTAGCGGGAAGGCAGATACGCAGTATTTT. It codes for CASILSGGASGKADTQYF.

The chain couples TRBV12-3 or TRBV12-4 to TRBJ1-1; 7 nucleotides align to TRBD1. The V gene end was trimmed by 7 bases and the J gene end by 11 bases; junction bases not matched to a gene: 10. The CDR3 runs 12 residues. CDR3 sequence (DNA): TGTGCCAGCACCTTCTCGACAGGGAGCGCTTTCTTT. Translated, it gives CASTFSTGSAFF.

In nucleotides, the CDR3 is TGTGCCAGCAGCTTGGCCTTAGGGGTAACCTACGAGCAGTACTTC. It codes for CASSLALGVTYEQYF. The rearrangement uses TRBV5-5 and TRBJ2-7, with a tentative D call TRBD1 (5 bases). In germline, CDR1 is SGHKS, CDR2 YYEKEE (reference sequence). V was clipped by 0 bases and J by 2 bases, with 12 bases between them. The CDR3 is 15 residues long.

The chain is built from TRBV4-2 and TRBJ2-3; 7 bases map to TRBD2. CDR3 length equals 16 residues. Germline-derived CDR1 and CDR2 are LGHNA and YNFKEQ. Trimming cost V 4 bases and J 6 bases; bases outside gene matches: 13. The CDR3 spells CASSRYSSGAVDTQYF. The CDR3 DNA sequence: TGTGCCAGCAGCCGGTATTCAAGCGGGGCAGTCGATACGCAGTATTTT.

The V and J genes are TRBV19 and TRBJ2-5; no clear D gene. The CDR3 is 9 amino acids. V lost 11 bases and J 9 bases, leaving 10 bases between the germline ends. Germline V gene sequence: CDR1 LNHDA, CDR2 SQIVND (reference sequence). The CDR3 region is CAPKRAQYF. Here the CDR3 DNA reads TGTGCCCCTAAACGGGCCCAGTACTTC.

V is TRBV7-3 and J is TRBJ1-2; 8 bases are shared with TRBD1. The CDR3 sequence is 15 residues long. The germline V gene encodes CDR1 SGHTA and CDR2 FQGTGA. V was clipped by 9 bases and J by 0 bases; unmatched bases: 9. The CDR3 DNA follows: TGTGCCAGTAGCCCCCAGGGGGCGGCTAACTATGGCTACACCTTC. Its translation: CASSPQGAANYGYTF.

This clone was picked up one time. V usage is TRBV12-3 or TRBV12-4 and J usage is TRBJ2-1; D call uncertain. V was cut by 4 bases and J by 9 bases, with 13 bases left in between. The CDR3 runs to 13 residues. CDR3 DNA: TGTGCCAGCAGTTCTTCCGGGTTATCTGAGCAGTTCTTC. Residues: CASSSSGLSEQFF.

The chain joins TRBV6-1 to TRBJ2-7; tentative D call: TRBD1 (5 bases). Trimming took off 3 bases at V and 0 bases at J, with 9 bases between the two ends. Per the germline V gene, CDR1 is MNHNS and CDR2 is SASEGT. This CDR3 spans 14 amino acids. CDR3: CASSDWGYSYEQYF. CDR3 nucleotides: TGTGCCAGCAGTGATTGGGGCTACTCCTACGAGCAGTACTTC.

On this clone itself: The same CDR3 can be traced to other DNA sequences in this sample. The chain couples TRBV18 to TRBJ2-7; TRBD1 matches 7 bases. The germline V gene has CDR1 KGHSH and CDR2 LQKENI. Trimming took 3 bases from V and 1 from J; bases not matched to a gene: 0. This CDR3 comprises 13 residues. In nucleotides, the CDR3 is TGTGCCAGCTCACCGACAGGGTCCTACGAGCAGTACTTC. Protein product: CASSPTGSYEQYF.

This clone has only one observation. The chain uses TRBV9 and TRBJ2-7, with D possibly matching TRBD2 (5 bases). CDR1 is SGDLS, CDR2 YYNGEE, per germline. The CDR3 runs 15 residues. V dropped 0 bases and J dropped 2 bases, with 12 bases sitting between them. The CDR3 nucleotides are TGTGCCAGCAGCGTAGCAAGCGGTTATACCTACGAGCAGTACTTC. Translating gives CASSVASGYTYEQYF.

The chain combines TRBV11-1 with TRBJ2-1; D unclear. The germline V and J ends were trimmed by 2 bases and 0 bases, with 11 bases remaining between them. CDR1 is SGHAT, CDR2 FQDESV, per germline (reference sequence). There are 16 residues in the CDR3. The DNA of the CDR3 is TGTGCCAGCAGCTTAAGAACTATCAGCTCCTACAATGAGCAGTTCTTC. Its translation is CASSLRTISSYNEQFF.

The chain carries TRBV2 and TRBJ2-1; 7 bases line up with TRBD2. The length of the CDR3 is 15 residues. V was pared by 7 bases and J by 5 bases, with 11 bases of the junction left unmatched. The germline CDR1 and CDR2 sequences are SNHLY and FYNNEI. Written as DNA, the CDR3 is TGTGCCAGCAACCTAAGCGGGACTAAAAACAATGAGCAGTTCTTC. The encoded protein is CASNLSGTKNNEQFF.

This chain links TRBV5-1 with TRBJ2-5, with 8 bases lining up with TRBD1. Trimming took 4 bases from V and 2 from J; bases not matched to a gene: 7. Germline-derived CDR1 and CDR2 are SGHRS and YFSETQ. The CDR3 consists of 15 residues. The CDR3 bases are TGCGCCAGCAGCCAAACTCAGGGGGCACAAGAGACCCAGTACTTC. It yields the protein CASSQTQGAQETQYF.

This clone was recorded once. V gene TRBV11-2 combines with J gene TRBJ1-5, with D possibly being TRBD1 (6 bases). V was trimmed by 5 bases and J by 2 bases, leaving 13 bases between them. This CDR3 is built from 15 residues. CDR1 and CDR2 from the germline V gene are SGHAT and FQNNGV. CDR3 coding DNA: TGTGCCAGCAGCCAGGGGTTAAGTGGCAATCAGCCCCAGCATTTT. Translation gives CASSQGLSGNQPQHF.

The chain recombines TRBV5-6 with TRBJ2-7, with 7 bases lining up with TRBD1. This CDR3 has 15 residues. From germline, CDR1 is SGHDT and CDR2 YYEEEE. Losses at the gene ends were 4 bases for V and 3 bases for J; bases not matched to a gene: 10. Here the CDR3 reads CASSPDRAKLYEQYF. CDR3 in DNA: TGTGCCAGCAGCCCAGACAGGGCCAAACTCTACGAGCAGTACTTC.

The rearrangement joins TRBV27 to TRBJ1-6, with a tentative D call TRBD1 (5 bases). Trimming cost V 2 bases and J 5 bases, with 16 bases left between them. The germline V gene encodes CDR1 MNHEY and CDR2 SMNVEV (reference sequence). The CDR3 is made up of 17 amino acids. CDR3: CASSLGIFGHNNSPLHF. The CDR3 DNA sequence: TGTGCCAGCAGTTTAGGGATTTTCGGACATAATAATTCACCCCTCCACTTT.

CDR3 sequence: CASTFYRQASSGNTIYF. The CDR3 DNA is TGTGCCAGCACCTTTTACAGACAGGCGAGCTCTGGAAACACCATATATTTT. The V call is TRBV7-9, the J call TRBJ1-3; maybe TRBD1 (6 bases). V dropped 7 bases and J dropped 0 bases, with 19 bases sitting between them. The germline V gene encodes CDR1 SEHNR and CDR2 FQNEAQ (reference sequence). The CDR3 is made up of 17 amino acids.

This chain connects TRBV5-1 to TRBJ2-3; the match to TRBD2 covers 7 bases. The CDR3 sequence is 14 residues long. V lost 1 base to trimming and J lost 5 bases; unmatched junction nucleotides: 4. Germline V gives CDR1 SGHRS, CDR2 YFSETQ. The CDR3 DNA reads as TGCGCCAGCAGCTTGACGGGAGGCAGAGATACGCAGTATTTT. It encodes CASSLTGGRDTQYF.

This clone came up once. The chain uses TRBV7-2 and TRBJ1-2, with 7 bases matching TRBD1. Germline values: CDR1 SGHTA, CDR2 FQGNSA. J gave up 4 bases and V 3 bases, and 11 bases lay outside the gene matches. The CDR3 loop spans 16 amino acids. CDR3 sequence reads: CASSFRQGESLYGYTF. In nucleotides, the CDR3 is TGTGCCAGCAGCTTCCGACAGGGCGAATCCCTCTATGGCTACACCTTC.

The CDR3 DNA reads TGTGCCAGCAGCTTAGACCCTTTCAGCGCGTCCCTCAATGAGCAGTTCTTC. Protein product: CASSLDPFSASLNEQFF. The genes are TRBV7-3 and TRBJ2-1; D unresolved. V lost 2 bases to trimming and J lost 6 bases, with 20 bases between them. Germline loops: CDR1 SGHTA, CDR2 FQGTGA. The CDR3 runs 17 residues.

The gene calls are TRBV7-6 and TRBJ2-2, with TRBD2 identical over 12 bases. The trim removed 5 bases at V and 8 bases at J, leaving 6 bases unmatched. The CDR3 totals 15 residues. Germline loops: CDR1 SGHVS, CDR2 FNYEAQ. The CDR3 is CASSLMTSGSGELFF. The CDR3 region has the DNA TGTGCCAGCAGCCTGATGACTAGCGGGAGTGGGGAGCTGTTTTTT.

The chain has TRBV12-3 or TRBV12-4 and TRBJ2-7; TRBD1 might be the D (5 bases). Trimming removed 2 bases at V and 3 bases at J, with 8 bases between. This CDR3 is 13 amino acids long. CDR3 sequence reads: CASSLTDSYEQYF. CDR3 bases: TGTGCCAGCAGTTTAACAGACAGCTACGAGCAGTACTTC.

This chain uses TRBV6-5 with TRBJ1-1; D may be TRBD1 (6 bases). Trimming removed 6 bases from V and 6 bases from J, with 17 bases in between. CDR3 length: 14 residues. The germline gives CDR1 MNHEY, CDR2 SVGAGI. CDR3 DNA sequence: TGTGCCAGCAGCCCCCGACAGGTTACGGCTGAAGCTTTCTTT. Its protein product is CASSPRQVTAEAFF.

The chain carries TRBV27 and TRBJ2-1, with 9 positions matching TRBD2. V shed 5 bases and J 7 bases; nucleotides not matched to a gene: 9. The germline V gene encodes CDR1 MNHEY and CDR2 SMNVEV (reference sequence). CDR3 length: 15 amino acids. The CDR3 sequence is CASSNLAGVGNEQFF. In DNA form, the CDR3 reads TGTGCCAGCAGTAACTTAGCGGGAGTGGGGAATGAGCAGTTCTTC.